The clone carrying this T cell receptor beta chain came up many times. Its antigen is as yet unknown. The CDR3 spans 14 residues. Germline trimming cut 5 bases from V and 7 bases from J; bases unmatched to any gene: 6. Germline lookup yields CDR1 SGHRS and CDR2 YFSETQ. From 15-18 subjects, over 170 million TCR-beta sequences were obtained in each sequencing run. One entry per CDR3 protein results from TCRdb running MiXCR on the 5' RACE reads. The table shows 30,000 to 35,000 distinct CDR3 sequences, with about 3.8% occurring only once. This entry comes from a study of neurological immune-mediated disorders. Study-wide results and limits: TCR clonal expansion peaked in HTLV-1-associated myelopathy patients and was lowest in multiple sclerosis patients.

The T cells used for sorted libraries numbered 1 million, either CD4+ or CD8+. The material sequenced was CD4+ T cells from blood. This sequence was found in a woman aged 40-49 years in good health. V and J are TRBV5-1 and TRBJ1-6; 7 bases align to TRBD1. The CDR3 loop reads CASSEGALNSPLHF. In DNA form, the CDR3 reads TGCGCCAGCAGTGAGGGGGCTCTAAATTCACCCCTCCACTTT.